This TCR beta chain was captured by sequencing in a study of vaccination and CD4 T cells after COVID-19. Across the study: The makeup of the convalescents was six males and four females, two of them Hispanic. In the control cultures, a CEFX pool, an HIV-1 Nef pool, or no peptide was supplied.

The study's findings and limits: Looking at convalescent patients, a median around 86% of reactive clones were present only post-vaccination.

The CDR3 totals 16 residues. Between the trimmed V and J ends, which lost 0 bases and 2 bases, there was a span of 13 bases. Germline-derived CDR1 and CDR2 are LGHNA and YNFKEQ. As for this clonotype: Its cognate antigen is unknown.

Sequencing of the DNA from cultured CD4+ T cells was carried out with the Oncomine TCR Beta short-read assay. TCRdb re-called the PCR reads through MiXCR, storing one row per CDR3 protein. The top ten clones hold less than 9% of a sample with around 12,000 distinct CDR3 sequences, approximately 45% of them seen once. Indicated treatment: approximately nine-day PBMC culture with coronavirus spike peptide pools or control peptides (ViraFEST assay). Peptide pools at 8.5 to 10 ug/ml stimulated two million PBMCs per well with 10 IU/ml IL-2. This sequence joins TRBV4-2 and TRBJ1-1; D perhaps matches TRBD1 (5 bases). The sequence was obtained from a human donor who had recovered from COVID-19. This specimen was CD4+ T cells from blood, cultured in vitro, taken after SARS-CoV-2 vaccination. The CDR3 sequence is CASSQDSRQGNTEAFF. The CDR3 region has the DNA TGTGCCAGCAGCCAAGATAGTAGGCAGGGAAACACTGAAGCTTTCTTT.